This T cell receptor beta chain was captured by sequencing in a study of blood T cell repertoires in COVID-19. About the study: Sources were T cells, B-cell-depleted T cells, or PBMCs; the material itself was cDNA or gDNA.

Germline V gene data show CDR1 as LGHNT and CDR2 as FRNRAP. Trimming removed 4 bases at V and 0 bases at J, with 19 bases between. The CDR3 runs to 18 residues. Method: immunoSEQ multiplex PCR; TCRdb's copy keeps in-frame clones and lacks some. The table records about 200,000 clones, approximately 80% of them present only once. The TCR originated in a human donor in a cohort sampled during active COVID-19. Material: peripheral blood. The chain combines TRBV12-5 with TRBJ1-5; tentatively, D is TRBD1 (6 bases). The CDR3 loop reads CASGSIARGPYSNQPQHF. The CDR3 coding sequence is TGTGCTAGTGGTTCGATTGCCAGGGGCCCCTATAGCAATCAGCCCCAGCATTTT.